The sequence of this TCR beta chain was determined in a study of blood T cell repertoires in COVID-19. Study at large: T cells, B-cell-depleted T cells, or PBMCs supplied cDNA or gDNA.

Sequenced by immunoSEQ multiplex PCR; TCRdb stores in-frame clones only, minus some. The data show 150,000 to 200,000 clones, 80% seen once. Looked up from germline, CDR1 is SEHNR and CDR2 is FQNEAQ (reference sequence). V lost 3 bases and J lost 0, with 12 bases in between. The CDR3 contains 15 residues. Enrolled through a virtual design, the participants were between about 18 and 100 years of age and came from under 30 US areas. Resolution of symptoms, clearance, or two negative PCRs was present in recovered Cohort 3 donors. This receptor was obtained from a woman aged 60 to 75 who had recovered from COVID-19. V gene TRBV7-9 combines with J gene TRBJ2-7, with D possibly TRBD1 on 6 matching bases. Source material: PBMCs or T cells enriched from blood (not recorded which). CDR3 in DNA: TGTGCCAGCAGCTTCAACAGGGCCCTCTCCTACGAGCAGTACTTC. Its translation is CASSFNRALSYEQYF.